The present T cell receptor (beta chain) was sequenced within a study of blood T cells in healthy people across ages. For the second PCR, which ran for about 6 to 11 cycles, a sample-barcoded 5' primer and a J-beta primer mix were used. In TCRdb, the 5' RACE reads were re-called with MiXCR into one record per CDR3 protein. Of around 1,900,000 distinct CDR3 sequences listed, approximately 39% were seen once; the top ten hold about 21%. As for this clonotype: Antigen unknown.

Each sample had at least 6.5 million PBMCs isolated. Samples each had at least 5 micrograms of total RNA extracted. Notes on the study in general: Donor CMV status was unknown, possibly confounding expanded clonotype changes.

Trimming left V 6 bases short and J 6 bases short, with 14 bases between. The CDR3 has 14 residues. Per the germline V gene, CDR1 is SGHTA and CDR2 is FQGNSA. Sequencing was carried out using blood. The receptor's source is a human donor in good health. The V call is TRBV7-2, the J call TRBJ2-2; no firm D call. The CDR3 reads CASRLPLSSGELFF. Here the CDR3 DNA reads TGTGCCAGCAGACTCCCTCTTAGCTCCGGGGAGCTGTTTTTT. Filled out from reference TRBV7-2 and TRBJ2-2, the complete variable domain reads GAGVSQSPSNKVTEKGKDVELRCDPISGHTALYWYRQSLGQGLEFLIYFQGNSAPDKSGLPSDRFSAERTGGSVSTLTIQRTQQEDSAVYLCASRLPLSSGELFFGEGSRLTVL.